Listed below are T cell receptor beta chains from one sample, sequenced in a study of beta chain bispecific antibodies for T cell cancers. In TCRdb, the 5' RACE reads were re-called with MiXCR into one record per CDR3 protein. The sample lists 21,000 or so distinct CDR3 sequences, under 3% occurring once. Antigens for these TCRs are unknown. Sequencing was done on a sample of healthy donor T cells cultured with leukemia cells. The receptors were gathered from a human donor in good health. Some clones in this sample may be carry-over from other donors' samples. Both conserved end residues are part of each CDR3. The order of the fields is D gene, CDR3 length, clone size, V gene, J gene, CDR3 protein, CDR3 DNA. D genes are given only for firm matches. Not all rows give a size; the values are once, few, many and, for expanded clones, a class.

d_call: TRBD1
cdr3_length: 14
clone_size: many
v_call: TRBV5-1
j_call: TRBJ2-2
cdr3_aa: CASKRQGDTGELFF
cdr3_nt: TGCGCCAGCAAGAGACAGGGAGACACCGGGGAGCTGTTTTTT

d_call: TRBD2
cdr3_length: 18
clone_size: many
v_call: TRBV5-6
j_call: TRBJ2-1
cdr3_aa: CASSLPASGGALRYEQFF
cdr3_nt: TGTGCCAGCAGCTTGCCCGCTAGCGGGGGGGCCCTGCGGTATGAGCAGTTCTTC

d_call: .
cdr3_length: 12
clone_size: many
v_call: TRBV10-3
j_call: TRBJ2-7
cdr3_aa: CAISDRQDEQYF
cdr3_nt: TGTGCCATCAGTGATCGTCAAGACGAGCAGTACTTC

d_call: .
cdr3_length: 12
clone_size: many
v_call: TRBV10-3
j_call: TRBJ1-1
cdr3_aa: CATWGEFGEAFF
cdr3_nt: TGTGCCACCTGGGGGGAGTTTGGTGAAGCTTTCTTT

d_call: .
cdr3_length: 12
clone_size: many
v_call: TRBV10-2
j_call: TRBJ1-1
cdr3_aa: CASSDIPTEAFF
cdr3_nt: TGCGCCAGCAGTGATATACCGACTGAAGCTTTCTTT

d_call: .
cdr3_length: 12
clone_size: many
v_call: TRBV13
j_call: TRBJ1-1
cdr3_aa: CASSFRLAEAFF
cdr3_nt: TGTGCCAGCAGCTTCCGGCTTGCTGAAGCTTTCTTT

d_call: TRBD2
cdr3_length: 16
clone_size: many
v_call: TRBV24-1
j_call: TRBJ2-3
cdr3_aa: CATSDPGTSGTDTQYF
cdr3_nt: TGTGCCACCAGTGATCCCGGGACTAGCGGCACAGATACGCAGTATTTT

d_call: TRBD1
cdr3_length: 15
clone_size: many
v_call: TRBV30
j_call: TRBJ1-1
cdr3_aa: CAWSLGTAMNTEAFF
cdr3_nt: TGTGCCTGGAGCCTAGGGACAGCCATGAACACTGAAGCTTTCTTT

d_call: TRBD1
cdr3_length: 15
clone_size: medium-sized
v_call: TRBV19
j_call: TRBJ1-2
cdr3_aa: CASWDRGWSNYGYTF
cdr3_nt: TGTGCCAGTTGGGACAGGGGGTGGTCCAACTATGGCTACACCTTC

d_call: TRBD1
cdr3_length: 15
clone_size: many
v_call: TRBV28
j_call: TRBJ1-2
cdr3_aa: CASSGLGTGVYGYTF
cdr3_nt: TGTGCCAGCAGCGGCCTCGGGACAGGGGTTTATGGCTACACCTTC

d_call: .
cdr3_length: 14
clone_size: many
v_call: TRBV29-1
j_call: TRBJ2-5
cdr3_aa: CSVEGVREQETQYF
cdr3_nt: TGCAGCGTTGAAGGGGTACGGGAACAAGAGACCCAGTACTTC

d_call: .
cdr3_length: 14
clone_size: many
v_call: TRBV7-3
j_call: TRBJ2-5
cdr3_aa: CASSLMGSGETQYF
cdr3_nt: TGTGCCAGCAGCTTAATGGGTTCTGGAGAGACCCAGTACTTC

d_call: .
cdr3_length: 16
clone_size: few
v_call: TRBV30
j_call: TRBJ1-6
cdr3_aa: CAWSVVGSQGNSPLHF
cdr3_nt: TGTGCCTGGAGTGTCGTAGGAAGTCAGGGGAATTCACCCCTCCACTTT

d_call: .
cdr3_length: 13
clone_size: few
v_call: TRBV20-1
j_call: TRBJ2-7
cdr3_aa: CSAVGGNSYEQYF
cdr3_nt: TGCTCCGCCGTGGGGGGAAATTCCTACGAGCAGTACTTC

d_call: TRBD1
cdr3_length: 17
clone_size: many
v_call: TRBV5-5
j_call: TRBJ1-1
cdr3_aa: CASSSGGGQGALTEAFF
cdr3_nt: TGTGCCAGCAGCTCCGGAGGGGGACAGGGGGCCCTCACTGAAGCTTTCTTT

d_call: .
cdr3_length: 13
clone_size: .
v_call: TRBV30
j_call: TRBJ2-7
cdr3_aa: CAWSVGGAGEQYF
cdr3_nt: TGTGCCTGGAGTGTAGGAGGGGCGGGCGAGCAGTACTTC

d_call: .
cdr3_length: 13
clone_size: many
v_call: TRBV21-1
j_call: TRBJ2-7
cdr3_aa: CASTAGTASEQYF
cdr3_nt: TGTGCCAGCACCGCCGGGACAGCTTCCGAGCAGTACTTC

d_call: .
cdr3_length: 13
clone_size: .
v_call: TRBV6-5
j_call: TRBJ2-2
cdr3_aa: CASSYHNNGELFF
cdr3_nt: TGTGCCAGCAGTTACCACAACAACGGGGAGCTGTTTTTT

d_call: TRBD2
cdr3_length: 17
clone_size: many
v_call: TRBV4-1
j_call: TRBJ2-2
cdr3_aa: CASSHHPSGGAAGELFF
cdr3_nt: TGCGCCAGCAGCCACCATCCTAGCGGGGGGGCTGCCGGGGAGCTGTTTTTT

d_call: TRBD2
cdr3_length: 16
clone_size: many
v_call: TRBV15
j_call: TRBJ2-5
cdr3_aa: CATTERGGGPLETQYF
cdr3_nt: TGTGCCACCACCGAGCGGGGTGGGGGACCCCTCGAGACCCAGTACTTC

d_call: TRBD1
cdr3_length: 18
clone_size: many
v_call: TRBV15
j_call: TRBJ2-1
cdr3_aa: CATRERGSGQAKGNEQFF
cdr3_nt: TGTGCCACCAGGGAGAGGGGATCCGGACAGGCCAAGGGCAATGAGCAGTTCTTC

d_call: TRBD2
cdr3_length: 16
clone_size: many
v_call: TRBV27
j_call: TRBJ2-5
cdr3_aa: CASSGTSGGLGETQYF
cdr3_nt: TGTGCCAGCAGTGGGACTAGCGGGGGCCTCGGCGAGACCCAGTACTTC

d_call: .
cdr3_length: 14
clone_size: few
v_call: TRBV7-9
j_call: TRBJ1-6
cdr3_aa: CASSSPTMGVPLHF
cdr3_nt: TGTGCCAGCAGCTCCCCCACCATGGGAGTACCCCTCCACTTT

d_call: .
cdr3_length: 13
clone_size: many
v_call: TRBV20-1
j_call: TRBJ1-1
cdr3_aa: CSARSRMNTEAFF
cdr3_nt: TGCAGTGCTAGGTCCAGAATGAACACTGAAGCTTTCTTT

d_call: .
cdr3_length: 11
clone_size: many
v_call: TRBV27
j_call: TRBJ2-7
cdr3_aa: CASSGTGEQYF
cdr3_nt: TGTGCCAGCAGCGGGACGGGGGAGCAGTACTTC

d_call: TRBD2
cdr3_length: 15
clone_size: few
v_call: TRBV6-1
j_call: TRBJ2-1
cdr3_aa: CASSEFSGGNNEQFF
cdr3_nt: TGTGCCAGCAGTGAATTCAGCGGGGGAAACAATGAGCAGTTCTTC

d_call: .
cdr3_length: 14
clone_size: many
v_call: TRBV5-1
j_call: TRBJ1-1
cdr3_aa: CASSLDPLGPEAFF
cdr3_nt: TGCGCCAGCAGCTTGGACCCCCTCGGGCCTGAAGCTTTCTTT

d_call: .
cdr3_length: 13
clone_size: few
v_call: TRBV19
j_call: TRBJ2-1
cdr3_aa: CASSIGSYNEQFF
cdr3_nt: TGTGCCAGTAGTATAGGTAGTTACAATGAGCAGTTCTTC

d_call: TRBD2
cdr3_length: 15
clone_size: many
v_call: TRBV7-2
j_call: TRBJ2-1
cdr3_aa: CASSPPGLASNEQFF
cdr3_nt: TGTGCCAGCAGCCCGCCGGGACTAGCTAGCAATGAGCAGTTCTTC

d_call: .
cdr3_length: 12
clone_size: many
v_call: TRBV20-1
j_call: TRBJ2-1
cdr3_aa: CSAKISYNEQFF
cdr3_nt: TGCAGTGCTAAGATCTCCTACAATGAGCAGTTCTTC

d_call: .
cdr3_length: 14
clone_size: many
v_call: TRBV7-9
j_call: TRBJ1-1
cdr3_aa: CASIPTGGNTEAFF
cdr3_nt: TGTGCCAGCATCCCAACAGGAGGAAACACTGAAGCTTTCTTT

d_call: TRBD2
cdr3_length: 19
clone_size: many
v_call: TRBV20-1
j_call: TRBJ2-3
cdr3_aa: CSARDRSRVLRGGPDTQYF
cdr3_nt: TGCAGTGCTAGAGATCGCTCCAGGGTCTTACGGGGGGGCCCAGATACGCAGTATTTT

d_call: .
cdr3_length: 13
clone_size: many
v_call: TRBV5-6
j_call: TRBJ2-5
cdr3_aa: CASSLDGRKTQYF
cdr3_nt: TGTGCCAGCAGCTTGGATGGCAGGAAGACCCAGTACTTC

d_call: .
cdr3_length: 14
clone_size: few
v_call: TRBV10-3
j_call: TRBJ1-1
cdr3_aa: CAIRGGGEMPEAFF
cdr3_nt: TGTGCCATCAGAGGAGGAGGGGAGATGCCTGAAGCTTTCTTT

d_call: .
cdr3_length: 14
clone_size: many
v_call: TRBV20-1
j_call: TRBJ2-5
cdr3_aa: CSARDRSGLETQYF
cdr3_nt: TGCAGTGCTAGAGATCGTTCAGGGTTGGAGACCCAGTACTTC

d_call: TRBD2
cdr3_length: 15
clone_size: few
v_call: TRBV5-4
j_call: TRBJ2-3
cdr3_aa: CASSSSGTSLSTQYF
cdr3_nt: TGTGCCAGCAGCTCTTCGGGGACTAGTTTATCTACGCAGTATTTT

d_call: .
cdr3_length: 14
clone_size: many
v_call: TRBV9
j_call: TRBJ1-1
cdr3_aa: CASSPGGDGTEAFF
cdr3_nt: TGTGCCAGCAGCCCCGGGGGCGATGGCACTGAAGCTTTCTTT

d_call: .
cdr3_length: 14
clone_size: many
v_call: TRBV10-1
j_call: TRBJ1-5
cdr3_aa: CASSPAGQNQPQHF
cdr3_nt: TGCGCCAGCAGTCCCGCAGGACAGAATCAGCCCCAGCATTTT

d_call: TRBD1
cdr3_length: 15
clone_size: many
v_call: TRBV10-3
j_call: TRBJ1-5
cdr3_aa: CAISEPDRGNQPQHF
cdr3_nt: TGTGCCATCAGTGAGCCGGACAGGGGAAATCAGCCCCAGCATTTT

d_call: .
cdr3_length: 15
clone_size: many
v_call: TRBV27
j_call: TRBJ1-5
cdr3_aa: CASSFVAGSNQPQHF
cdr3_nt: TGTGCCAGCAGTTTTGTGGCAGGAAGCAATCAGCCCCAGCATTTT

d_call: .
cdr3_length: 15
clone_size: .
v_call: TRBV9
j_call: TRBJ2-5
cdr3_aa: CASSVDLGVEETQYF
cdr3_nt: TGTGCCAGCAGCGTAGATCTGGGAGTAGAAGAGACCCAGTACTTC

d_call: TRBD1
cdr3_length: 14
clone_size: few
v_call: TRBV15
j_call: TRBJ2-2
cdr3_aa: CATSDRVDTGELFF
cdr3_nt: TGTGCCACCAGCGACAGGGTCGACACCGGGGAGCTGTTTTTT

d_call: TRBD1
cdr3_length: 16
clone_size: many
v_call: TRBV4-1
j_call: TRBJ2-7
cdr3_aa: CASSQEPGGDSYEQYF
cdr3_nt: TGCGCCAGCAGCCAAGAACCAGGGGGCGACTCCTACGAGCAGTACTTC

d_call: .
cdr3_length: 14
clone_size: few
v_call: TRBV7-8
j_call: TRBJ2-7
cdr3_aa: CASHEGVSSFEQYF
cdr3_nt: TGTGCCAGCCACGAGGGGGTCTCATCGTTTGAGCAGTACTTC

d_call: .
cdr3_length: 13
clone_size: many
v_call: TRBV5-1
j_call: TRBJ1-6
cdr3_aa: CASKTGSGSPLHF
cdr3_nt: TGCGCCAGCAAAACAGGGAGTGGATCACCCCTCCACTTT

d_call: .
cdr3_length: 14
clone_size: .
v_call: TRBV29-1
j_call: TRBJ1-5
cdr3_aa: CSVQDALPGQPQHF
cdr3_nt: TGCAGCGTTCAGGACGCTCTCCCGGGTCAGCCCCAGCATTTT

d_call: .
cdr3_length: 15
clone_size: few
v_call: TRBV5-4
j_call: TRBJ2-7
cdr3_aa: CASSFLGDPPYEQYF
cdr3_nt: TGTGCCAGCAGCTTCCTCGGGGACCCACCCTACGAGCAGTACTTC

d_call: TRBD1
cdr3_length: 16
clone_size: many
v_call: TRBV19
j_call: TRBJ2-2
cdr3_aa: CASSRRTGVDTGELFF
cdr3_nt: TGTGCCAGTAGTCGACGGACAGGGGTAGACACCGGGGAGCTGTTTTTT

d_call: .
cdr3_length: 15
clone_size: many
v_call: TRBV6-1
j_call: TRBJ1-1
cdr3_aa: CASSPQEAADTEAFF
cdr3_nt: TGTGCCAGCAGTCCACAGGAAGCTGCGGACACTGAAGCTTTCTTT

d_call: TRBD2
cdr3_length: 15
clone_size: many
v_call: TRBV27
j_call: TRBJ2-7
cdr3_aa: CASSRVGGGSYEQYF
cdr3_nt: TGTGCCAGCAGTAGAGTTGGGGGGGGGTCCTACGAGCAGTACTTC

d_call: .
cdr3_length: 14
clone_size: many
v_call: TRBV5-5
j_call: TRBJ2-7
cdr3_aa: CASSTMSGVYEQYF
cdr3_nt: TGTGCCAGCAGCACTATGAGTGGGGTCTACGAGCAGTACTTC

d_call: .
cdr3_length: 14
clone_size: many
v_call: TRBV27
j_call: TRBJ2-5
cdr3_aa: CASSLWPGGETQYF
cdr3_nt: TGTGCCAGCAGTTTATGGCCCGGCGGGGAGACCCAGTACTTC

d_call: .
cdr3_length: 11
clone_size: many
v_call: TRBV6-2/TRBV6-3
j_call: TRBJ2-3
cdr3_aa: CASSLADTQYF
cdr3_nt: TGTGCCAGCAGTCTAGCGGATACGCAGTATTTT

d_call: .
cdr3_length: 12
clone_size: many
v_call: TRBV9
j_call: TRBJ1-1
cdr3_aa: CASSGRGSEAFF
cdr3_nt: TGTGCCAGCAGCGGTAGAGGGTCTGAAGCTTTCTTT

d_call: TRBD1
cdr3_length: 13
clone_size: many
v_call: TRBV7-2
j_call: TRBJ2-7
cdr3_aa: CASSPGTGYEQYF
cdr3_nt: TGTGCCAGCAGCCCGGGGACAGGCTACGAGCAGTACTTC

d_call: .
cdr3_length: 15
clone_size: few
v_call: TRBV14
j_call: TRBJ1-3
cdr3_aa: CASSQVIGGGNTIYF
cdr3_nt: TGTGCCAGCAGCCAAGTTATTGGCGGGGGGAACACCATATATTTT

d_call: .
cdr3_length: 15
clone_size: many
v_call: TRBV5-6
j_call: TRBJ1-5
cdr3_aa: CASSLWLSGSQPQHF
cdr3_nt: TGTGCCAGCAGCCTATGGTTGAGCGGTAGTCAGCCCCAGCATTTT

d_call: .
cdr3_length: 12
clone_size: .
v_call: TRBV19
j_call: TRBJ2-7
cdr3_aa: CASSVDYEEQYF
cdr3_nt: TGTGCCAGTAGTGTGGACTACGAAGAGCAGTACTTC

d_call: .
cdr3_length: 15
clone_size: many
v_call: TRBV7-6
j_call: TRBJ2-2
cdr3_aa: CASSFGGPDTGELFF
cdr3_nt: TGTGCCAGCAGCTTTGGGGGGCCGGACACCGGGGAGCTGTTTTTT

d_call: TRBD1
cdr3_length: 14
clone_size: many
v_call: TRBV7-9
j_call: TRBJ2-3
cdr3_aa: CASSEGQGADTQYF
cdr3_nt: TGTGCCAGCAGCGAAGGACAGGGGGCAGATACGCAGTATTTT